This T cell receptor beta chain originates from a study of T cells after somatic rescue of genetic block. In germline, CDR1 is SGHDT, CDR2 YYEEEE. The length of the CDR3 is 13 residues. V was pared by 3 bases and J by 2 bases, with 2 bases of the junction left unmatched. Clones were sequenced by immunoSEQ multiplex PCR, and TCRdb holds only the in-frame ones, with some missing. This sample carries approximately 67,000 clones, 92% of them seen once, and the ten largest clones take 2.5% to 3.5%. The specimen was peripheral blood mononuclear cells (PBMCs). The chain recombines TRBV5-6 with TRBJ2-7; 7 nucleotides align to TRBD1. This clonotype was sampled from a man aged 35 to 55. The CDR3 spells CASSWDSAYEQYF. The CDR3 DNA is TGTGCCAGCAGCTGGGACAGCGCCTACGAGCAGTACTTC.